This note documents a single T cell receptor beta chain sequence. Antigen specificity is unknown. Germline V CDR1 and CDR2: LNHNV, YYDKDF (reference sequence). The length of the CDR3 is 16 residues. Trimming cost V 2 bases and J 6 bases, with 20 bases left between them. TCRdb's copy holds only in-frame clones and misses some; the assay was immunoSEQ multiplex PCR. The sample has 45,000 to 60,000 clones; about 95% are singletons. This sample is drawn from a study of T cell therapy after organ transplantation. Points from the study as a whole: Both transferred clonotypes and endogenous ones absent from products apparently reconstituted. Effects of concurrent antirejection and antiviral medications were not evaluable. Nonresponder repertoires showed strong pretherapy expansions, barely changing post-therapy. Post-therapy CD8 clonality change correlated inversely with pretherapy clonality.

The TCR originated in a human patient who had received a solid organ transplant and had CMV disease. The chain employs TRBV15 and TRBJ2-7; a possible D gene is TRBD2 (6 bases). The sequenced sample was CD8+ T cells from blood, obtained before autologous CMV-specific T cell therapy. CDR3 nucleotides: TGTGCCACCAGCAGACCCCCGGGGGACGACCTATCCGAGCAGTACTTC. Protein: CATSRPPGDDLSEQYF.